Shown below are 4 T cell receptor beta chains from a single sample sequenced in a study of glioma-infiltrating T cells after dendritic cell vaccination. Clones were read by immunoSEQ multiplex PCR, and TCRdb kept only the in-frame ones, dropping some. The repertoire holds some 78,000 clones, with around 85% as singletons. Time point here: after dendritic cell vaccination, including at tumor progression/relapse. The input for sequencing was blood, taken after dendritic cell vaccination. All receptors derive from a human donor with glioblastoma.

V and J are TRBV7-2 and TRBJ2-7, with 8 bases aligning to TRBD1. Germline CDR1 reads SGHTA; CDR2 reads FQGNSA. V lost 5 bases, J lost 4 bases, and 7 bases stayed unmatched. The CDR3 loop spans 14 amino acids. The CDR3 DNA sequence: TGTGCCAGCAGCAAGCCGGGACAGGCTTACGAGCAGTACTTC. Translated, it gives CASSKPGQAYEQYF.

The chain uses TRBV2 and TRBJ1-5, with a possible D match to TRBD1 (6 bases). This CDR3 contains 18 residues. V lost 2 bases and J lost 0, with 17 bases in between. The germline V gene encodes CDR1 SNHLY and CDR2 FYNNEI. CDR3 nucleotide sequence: TGTGCCAGCAGTGAATCGGACAGTCATCTTGATAGCAATCAGCCCCAGCATTTT. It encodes CASSESDSHLDSNQPQHF.

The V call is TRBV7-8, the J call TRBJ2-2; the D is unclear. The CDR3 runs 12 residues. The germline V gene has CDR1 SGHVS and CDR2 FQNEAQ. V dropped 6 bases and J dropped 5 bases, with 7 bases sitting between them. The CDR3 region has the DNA TGTGCCAGCAGTTCCCAAACCGGGGAGCTGTTTTTT. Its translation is CASSSQTGELFF.

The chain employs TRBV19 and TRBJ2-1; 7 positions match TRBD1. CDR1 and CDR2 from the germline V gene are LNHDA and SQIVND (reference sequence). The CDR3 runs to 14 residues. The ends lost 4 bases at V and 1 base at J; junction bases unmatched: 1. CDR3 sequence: CASSRDSSYNEQFF. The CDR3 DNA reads TGTGCCAGTAGTAGGGACAGTTCCTACAATGAGCAGTTCTTC.